Following are 17 T cell receptor beta chains from one sample sequenced in a study of blood T cell repertoires in COVID-19. The method was immunoSEQ multiplex PCR; TCRdb's version includes in-frame clones alone and lacks a portion of them. The table has 100,000 to 150,000 clones, approximately 86% seen once. The material sequenced was PBMCs or T cells enriched from blood (not recorded which). These receptors were collected from a woman aged 45-59 years who had recovered from COVID-19.

The chain joins TRBV5-5 to TRBJ1-2; unclear D gene. Germline-derived CDR1 and CDR2 are SGHKS and YYEKEE (reference sequence). The CDR3 totals 14 residues. Trimming left V 5 bases short and J 4 bases short, with 15 bases between. CDR3 protein: CASREGAVGYGYTF. The CDR3 coding sequence is TGTGCCAGCAGGGAGGGAGCGGTGGGCTATGGCTACACCTTC.

This clone was recorded a few times. The chain recombines TRBV6-5 with TRBJ1-1, with D maybe TRBD1 (5 bases). The CDR3 spans 12 residues. V shed 7 bases and J shed 4 bases, with 10 bases lying between them. The germline V gene has CDR1 MNHEY and CDR2 SVGAGI. The CDR3 bases are TGTGCCAGCAACGGGGGATTCACTGAAGCTTTCTTT. Translated: CASNGGFTEAFF.

V and J are TRBV15 and TRBJ1-1; TRBD1 might be the D (5 bases). Per germline, CDR1 LNHNV and CDR2 YYDKDF (reference sequence). The V end lost 8 bases, the J end lost 1 base, and 11 bases lay between the germline ends. The CDR3 has 13 residues. The CDR3, as DNA: TGTGCCACCCGGGGGTGGGAGAACACTGAAGCTTTCTTT. Protein sequence: CATRGWENTEAFF. The full variable domain, rest sourced from reference TRBV15 and TRBJ1-1, is DAMVIQNPRYQVTQFGKPVTLSCSQTLNHNVMYWYQQKSSQAPKLLFHYYDKDFNNEADTPDNFQSRRPNTSFCFLDIRSPGLGDTAMYLCATRGWENTEAFFGQGTRLTVV.

The chain couples TRBV2 to TRBJ1-2; 11 positions agree with TRBD1. J was trimmed by 8 bases and V by 8 bases; bases with no gene match: 4. The CDR3 loop spans 12 amino acids. The V gene's germline CDR1 is SNHLY and CDR2 FYNNEI. In DNA form, the CDR3 reads TGTGCCAGCCGGACAGGGGGCGGCGGCTACACCTTC. This encodes CASRTGGGGYTF.

V gene TRBV20-1 combines with J gene TRBJ2-3, with 8 bases matching TRBD2. Germline V gene data show CDR1 as DFQATT and CDR2 as SNEGSKA (reference sequence). This CDR3 region has 16 residues. Losses at the gene ends were 3 bases for V and 6 bases for J; bases not matched to a gene: 14. The CDR3 reads CSASPTGTRGRDTQYF. CDR3 DNA sequence: TGCAGTGCTAGTCCCACCGGGACTAGGGGCCGGGATACGCAGTATTTT.

This rearrangement joins TRBV11-2 to TRBJ1-2; D not resolved. The CDR3 is 14 residues long. With 1 base removed from V and 5 bases from J, the gap between germline ends came to 11 bases. Germline V gene lookup returns CDR1 SGHAT and CDR2 FQNNGV. The CDR3 bases are TGTGCCAGCAGCTTAGCGGGAGCCAATTATGGCTACACCTTC. Translating gives CASSLAGANYGYTF.

The genes are TRBV10-2 and TRBJ1-1; D is uncertain. Trimming stripped 4 bases from V and 4 bases from J, with 16 bases between. Germline CDR1 WSHSY, CDR2 SAAADI. The CDR3 sequence is 15 residues long. CDR3 DNA sequence: TGCGCCAGCAGTGGCTTCCGGGGAGGGATCACTGAAGCTTTCTTT. It translates to CASSGFRGGITEAFF.

The chain has TRBV29-1 and TRBJ2-3; TRBD2 aligns across 11 bases. The CDR3 has 23 amino acids. Unmatched junction bases numbered 25, after V lost 2 bases and J lost 0 bases. CDR1 is SQVTM and CDR2 is ANQGSEA in the germline V gene. Here the CDR3 reads CSVEREQGAQTSGGPLSTDTQYF. Here the CDR3 DNA reads TGCAGCGTTGAAAGGGAACAGGGGGCGCAAACTAGCGGGGGACCGCTTAGCACAGATACGCAGTATTTT.

The chain combines TRBV10-3 with TRBJ1-1; the D gene is possibly TRBD1 (5 bases). Germline V gene data show CDR1 as ENHRY and CDR2 as SYGVKD. Trimming stripped 4 bases from V and 6 bases from J, with 12 bases between. CDR3 length: 13 residues. CDR3 coding DNA: TGTGCCATCAGTGGGACGGGACTCCCTGAAGCTTTCTTT. Translating gives CAISGTGLPEAFF.

V usage is TRBV7-2 and J usage is TRBJ1-1; D might be TRBD1 (6 bases). Germline CDR1 reads SGHTA; CDR2 reads FQGNSA. V shed 1 base and J shed 1 base, with 16 bases lying between them. The CDR3 totals 17 residues. CDR3 protein: CASSLVAGGLGNTEAFF. DNA of the CDR3: TGTGCCAGCAGCTTAGTGGCCGGGGGGCTGGGGAACACTGAAGCTTTCTTT.

This clone came up a few times. V gene TRBV24-1 combines with J gene TRBJ1-3; TRBD1 might be the D (5 bases). CDR3 length: 14 amino acids. Trimming took off 5 bases at V and 8 bases at J, with 15 bases between the two ends. The germline CDR1 and CDR2 sequences are KGHDR and SFDVKD. The CDR3, as DNA: TGTGCCACCAGTGGGGGGGGGACCTTGGACACCATATATTTT. Amino acids: CATSGGGTLDTIYF.

This sequence joins TRBV6-2 or TRBV6-3 and TRBJ1-1, with D uncertain. The CDR3 is made up of 12 amino acids. CDR1 is MNHEY and CDR2 is SVGEGT in the germline V gene. V lost 5 bases and J 1 base, leaving 5 bases between the germline ends. The CDR3 spells CASSAENTEAFF. In DNA, the CDR3 is TGTGCCAGCAGTGCAGAGAACACTGAAGCTTTCTTT.

The chain joins TRBV15 to TRBJ2-4, with D perhaps matching TRBD2 (5 bases). CDR3 size: 14 residues. The germline gives CDR1 LNHNV, CDR2 YYDKDF (reference sequence). Trimming left V 3 bases short and J 3 bases short, with 9 bases between. CDR3 protein: CATSSGDSKNIQYF. In DNA, the CDR3 is TGTGCCACCAGCAGCGGGGATAGCAAAAACATTCAGTACTTC. Full variable domain (rest looked up from reference TRBV15 and TRBJ2-4): DAMVIQNPRYQVTQFGKPVTLSCSQTLNHNVMYWYQQKSSQAPKLLFHYYDKDFNNEADTPDNFQSRRPNTSFCFLDIRSPGLGDTAMYLCATSSGDSKNIQYFGAGTRLSVL.

This rearrangement joins TRBV13 to TRBJ1-1; D call uncertain. Germline-derived CDR1 and CDR2 are PRHDT and FYEKMQ (reference sequence). V gave up 3 bases and J gave up 0 bases, with 8 bases separating them. This CDR3 comprises 14 residues. The CDR3 spells CASSLPGMNTEAFF. CDR3 in DNA: TGTGCCAGCAGCTTGCCGGGGATGAACACTGAAGCTTTCTTT.

The rearrangement links TRBV3-1 (or the pseudogene TRBV3-2) to TRBJ1-2; 10 nucleotides line up with TRBD1. The V and J ends lost 5 bases and 3 bases, in that order; junction bases with no gene match: 6. CDR1 is LGHDT, CDR2 YNNKEL, per germline (reference sequence). The length of the CDR3 is 15 residues. The CDR3 is CASSYTGQGYYGYTF. CDR3 DNA sequence: TGTGCCAGCAGCTACACGGGACAGGGGTACTATGGCTACACCTTC.

The J gene is TRBJ2-7, the V gene TRBV27; 11 bases align to TRBD2. CDR3 length equals 14 residues. The V gene end was trimmed by 5 bases and the J gene end by 6 bases; junction bases not matched to a gene: 6. Germline assignment: CDR1 MNHEY and CDR2 SMNVEV (reference sequence). This CDR3 is CASSMTSGVIEQYF. The CDR3 coding sequence is TGTGCCAGCAGTATGACTAGCGGGGTTATCGAGCAGTACTTC.

This chain connects TRBV11-3 to TRBJ2-3; 10 bases fit TRBD2. V trimming: 5 bases; J trimming: 2 bases; junction bases outside the gene matches: 7. The germline CDR1 and CDR2 sequences are SGHNT and YENEEA. This CDR3 contains 16 residues. CDR3 region: CASSTSAGGFTDTQYF. CDR3 sequence (DNA): TGTGCCAGCAGCACCTCAGCGGGGGGGTTCACAGATACGCAGTATTTT.